What follows are 22 T cell receptor beta chains derived from one specimen sequenced in a study of CD8 T cells in Susac syndrome. The authors reverse transcribed about 0.5 to 1 ug RNA with random hexamers. TCRdb fed the immunoSEQ multiplex PCR reads into MiXCR, producing one record per CDR3 protein. The table includes roughly 130,000 distinct CDR3 sequences, about 95% detected once. Sequenced: CD4+ T cells from PBMCs. The receptors were sampled from a human donor in good health.

This sequence joins TRBV3-1 and TRBJ2-7; TRBD1 matches 7 bases. The trim removed 4 bases at V and 6 bases at J, leaving 12 bases unmatched. Germline CDR1 reads LGHDT; CDR2 reads YNNKEL (reference sequence). CDR3 length: 15 residues. The CDR3 DNA reads TGTGCCAGCAGCCTTCTCCGGGACAGAAGCGGCGAGCAGTACTTC. Amino acid sequence: CASSLLRDRSGEQYF.

The V call is TRBV29-1, the J call TRBJ2-2, with 7 bases matching TRBD1. This CDR3 has 16 amino acids. CDR1 is SQVTM, CDR2 ANQGSEA, per germline. The V and J ends lost 4 bases and 0 bases, in that order; junction bases with no gene match: 8. The CDR3 loop reads CSVGDRRGPNTGELFF. CDR3 nucleotide sequence: TGCAGCGTTGGGGACAGAAGAGGACCGAACACCGGGGAGCTGTTTTTT.

The chain has TRBV29-1 and TRBJ2-5, with a weak D call TRBD2 (5 bases). This CDR3 comprises 10 residues. V lost 7 bases to trimming and J lost 4 bases, with 7 bases between them. Germline-derived CDR1 and CDR2 are SQVTM and ANQGSEA. Here the CDR3 reads CSGGRETQYF. In DNA, the CDR3 is TGCAGCGGAGGGAGAGAGACCCAGTACTTC. Together with reference TRBV29-1 and TRBJ2-5, the CDR3 gives the full variable domain: SAVISQKPSRDICQRGTSLTIQCQVDSQVTMMFWYRQQPGQSLTLIATANQGSEATYESGFVIDKFPISRPNLTFSTLTVSNMSPEDSSIYLCSGGRETQYFGPGTRLLVL.

The CDR3: CASSHSGTDNEKLFF. CDR3 coding DNA: TGTGCCAGCAGCCATAGCGGGACGGATAATGAAAAACTGTTTTTT. J is TRBJ1-4 and V is TRBV3-1, with D tentatively TRBD1 (5 bases). This CDR3 comprises 15 residues. The ends were cut back, 3 bases at V and 4 bases at J, with 12 bases in the middle. Germline CDR1 and CDR2: LGHDT and YNNKEL (reference sequence).

The V and J genes are TRBV4-1 and TRBJ2-5, with 8 bases fitting TRBD2. With 1 base clipped from V and 4 bases from J, the junction kept 5 bases outside the gene matches. Germline lookup yields CDR1 MGHRA and CDR2 YSYEKL. The CDR3 runs to 15 residues. DNA for the CDR3: TGCGCCAGCAGCCAAGGGCGGGAGGATCGAGAGACCCAGTACTTC. It is translated as CASSQGREDRETQYF.

The V and J genes are TRBV20-1 and TRBJ2-5; maybe TRBD2 (6 bases). The CDR3 consists of 13 residues. The germline V and J ends were trimmed by 0 bases and 5 bases, with 10 bases remaining between them. Germline V CDR1 and CDR2: DFQATT, SNEGSKA (reference sequence). The CDR3 DNA is TGCAGTGCTAGAGATCCGGGGGATGAGACCCAGTACTTC. As protein: CSARDPGDETQYF.

The chain uses TRBV29-1 and TRBJ2-3, with 11 bases identical to TRBD2. The J segment lost 6 bases and the V segment lost 5 bases, leaving 7 bases of the junction unmatched. From germline, CDR1 is SQVTM and CDR2 ANQGSEA. The CDR3 sequence is 14 residues long. In nucleotides, the CDR3 is TGCAGCGTTACCGGGACTAGCGGCCCGGATACGCAGTATTTT. Translated, it gives CSVTGTSGPDTQYF.

This chain uses TRBV28 with TRBJ2-7; a weak D match, TRBD2 (6 bases). The V gene's germline CDR1 is MDHEN and CDR2 SYDVKM. The CDR3 sequence is 14 residues long. V lost 6 bases to trimming and J lost 6 bases, with 18 bases between them. The CDR3 nucleotides read TGTGCCAGCAGCAACCCCTTCCGCGGGATCGAGCAGTACTTC. Its protein is CASSNPFRGIEQYF.

The count of this clonotype is one. The chain couples TRBV12-3 or TRBV12-4 to TRBJ2-5; D is perhaps TRBD1 or TRBD2 (6 bases each). The V end lost 2 bases, the J end lost 2 bases, and 18 bases lay between the germline ends. The CDR3 spans 17 residues. This chain's CDR3 is CASSLFSGAAGQETQYF. CDR3 nucleotide sequence: TGTGCCAGCAGTTTATTTTCGGGGGCCGCGGGGCAAGAGACCCAGTACTTC.

This rearrangement joins TRBV2 to TRBJ2-1; D unclear. Germline V lookup: CDR1 SNHLY, CDR2 FYNNEI. Trimming removed 6 bases from V and 2 bases from J, with 5 bases in between. The length of the CDR3 is 12 residues. The CDR3 loop is CASRATYNEQFF. The CDR3 nucleotides read TGTGCCAGCAGGGCAACCTACAATGAGCAGTTCTTC.

The chain recombines TRBV3-1 with TRBJ2-3; D is uncertain. This CDR3 is 11 amino acids long. Germline loops: CDR1 LGHDT, CDR2 YNNKEL (reference sequence). Deletions cut 3 bases from V and 6 bases from J, with 4 bases between. Here the CDR3 reads CASSQLDTQYF. The CDR3, as DNA: TGTGCCAGCAGCCAGTTGGATACGCAGTATTTT.

The chain recombines TRBV20-1 with TRBJ2-7; D remains ambiguous. Germline V lookup: CDR1 DFQATT, CDR2 SNEGSKA (reference sequence). Trimming took 8 bases from V and 3 from J, leaving 11 bases between them. The CDR3 extends over 11 amino acids. This CDR3 is CSSPQDYEQYF. The DNA for the CDR3 is TGCAGTTCCCCCCAGGACTACGAGCAGTACTTC.

Turning to this clonotype: Its ends do not fully match the called genes, so a read error is possible. V and J are TRBV7-2 and TRBJ1-2, with a weak D call TRBD1 (5 bases). Germline V gives CDR1 SGHTA, CDR2 FQGNSA. The length of the CDR3 is 14 residues. CDR3 loop: CANSLLQGKDGYTF. For the CDR3, the DNA is TGTGCCAACAGCTTACTCCAGGGCAAGGATGGCTACACCTTC.

The chain joins TRBV7-2 to TRBJ1-4; D unresolved. Trimming took off 1 base at V and 8 bases at J, with 14 bases between the two ends. Germline lookup yields CDR1 SGHTA and CDR2 FQGNSA. CDR3 length: 15 residues. Here the CDR3 reads CASSLVTDRGEKLFF. CDR3 coding DNA: TGTGCCAGCAGCTTAGTAACAGATAGAGGCGAAAAACTGTTTTTT.

This sequence joins TRBV6-1 and TRBJ2-1; perhaps TRBD2 as D (5 bases). This CDR3 is 17 amino acids long. V was shortened by 6 bases and J by 7 bases, with 25 bases between the two germline ends. Germline V gene sequence: CDR1 MNHNS, CDR2 SASEGT. As DNA, the CDR3 is TGTGCCAGCAGCAACCCCCACGGCACCGCTTCGGGAAATGAGCAGTTCTTC. Its translation: CASSNPHGTASGNEQFF.

The CDR3 sequence is CASSRTDEKLFF. The CDR3 region has the DNA TGTGCCAGCAGCCGGACAGATGAAAAACTGTTTTTT. The chain combines TRBV3-1 with TRBJ1-4, with a weak D call TRBD1 (6 bases). The CDR3 has 12 residues. V lost 4 bases, J lost 6 bases, and 6 bases lay in between. Per the germline V gene, CDR1 is LGHDT and CDR2 is YNNKEL (reference sequence).

The CDR3 protein is CASTRGRTEAFF. CDR3 DNA: TGTGCCAGCACCAGGGGACGCACTGAAGCTTTCTTT. The chain uses TRBV2 and TRBJ1-1; TRBD1 is a possible D gene (6 bases). CDR1 SNHLY and CDR2 FYNNEI come from the germline V gene. V lost 7 bases and J 4 bases, leaving 10 bases between the germline ends. The CDR3 is 12 amino acids. The full variable domain, with the rest looked up from reference TRBV2 and TRBJ1-1, is EPEVTQTPSHQVTQMGQEVILRCVPISNHLYFYWYRQILGQKVEFLVSFYNNEISEKSEIFDDQFSVERPDGSNFTLKIRSTKLEDSAMYFCASTRGRTEAFFGQGTRLTVV.

J is TRBJ2-7 and V is TRBV2, with D hard to call. The length of the CDR3 is 12 residues. Germline V gene lookup returns CDR1 SNHLY and CDR2 FYNNEI. The germline V and J ends were trimmed by 4 bases and 3 bases, with 7 bases remaining between them. Here the CDR3 reads CASSAQSYEQYF. CDR3 in DNA: TGTGCCAGCAGTGCGCAGAGCTACGAGCAGTACTTC.

The chain joins TRBV5-1 to TRBJ2-7; TRBD2 aligns across 9 bases. J was trimmed by 3 bases and V by 0 bases; bases with no gene match: 7. Germline V CDR1 and CDR2: SGHRS, YFSETQ. CDR3 length: 16 amino acids. CDR3 amino acids: CASSLAVGSGSYEQYF. The CDR3 nucleotides read TGCGCCAGCAGCTTGGCAGTCGGTAGCGGGAGCTACGAGCAGTACTTC.

This chain connects TRBV5-1 to TRBJ2-5; maybe TRBD2 (5 bases). V gave up 0 bases and J gave up 1 base, with 10 bases separating them. The CDR3 length is 15 residues. The germline V gene has CDR1 SGHRS and CDR2 YFSETQ. The CDR3 spells CASSLGGLPQETQYF. CDR3 nucleotides: TGCGCCAGCAGCTTGGGAGGGCTTCCCCAAGAGACCCAGTACTTC.

The rearrangement uses TRBV6-6 and TRBJ2-3; D is possibly TRBD1 (6 bases). V shed 7 bases and J shed 4 bases, with 15 bases lying between them. The CDR3 length is 14 residues. The germline V gene has CDR1 MNHNY and CDR2 SVGAGI (reference sequence). For the CDR3, the DNA is TGTGCCAGCATCAGGGGCCAACAGGCAGATACGCAGTATTTT. Translating gives CASIRGQQADTQYF.

This clonotype has only one observation. The rearrangement uses TRBV7-9 and TRBJ2-5, with 13 nucleotides matching TRBD2. The CDR3 runs 15 residues. Germline trimming cut 5 bases from V and 5 bases from J; bases unmatched to any gene: 5. Germline CDR1 is SEHNR and CDR2 is FQNEAQ (reference sequence). The CDR3: CASSRLAGGGETQYF. CDR3 nucleotides: TGTGCCAGCAGCCGACTAGCGGGAGGAGGGGAGACCCAGTACTTC.